This T cell receptor (beta chain) stems from a study of cytomegalovirus exposure and HLA in healthy donors. Whole-study context: Unique TCRs from HLA-typed donors, around 93 million of them, were held in an early data release.

CDR3 length: 14 residues. V was pared by 4 bases and J by 4 bases, with 3 bases of the junction left unmatched. Germline V gene data show CDR1 as MDHEN and CDR2 as SYDVKM. The PCR had 60 Vbeta and 13 Jbeta primers. Here immunoSEQ multiplex PCR was the method, and the copy in TCRdb shows in-frame clones only, minus some. The sample carries approximately 86,000 clones, 85% recorded once. Sequenced material: PBMCs. The TCR was taken from a man in his forties or fifties in good health and CMV-seropositive. The chain is built from TRBV28 and TRBJ2-1; the match to TRBD2 covers 8 bases. CDR3 sequence (DNA): TGTGCCAGCAGTTCACGGGGGGGATACAATGAGCAGTTCTTC. It encodes CASSSRGGYNEQFF.